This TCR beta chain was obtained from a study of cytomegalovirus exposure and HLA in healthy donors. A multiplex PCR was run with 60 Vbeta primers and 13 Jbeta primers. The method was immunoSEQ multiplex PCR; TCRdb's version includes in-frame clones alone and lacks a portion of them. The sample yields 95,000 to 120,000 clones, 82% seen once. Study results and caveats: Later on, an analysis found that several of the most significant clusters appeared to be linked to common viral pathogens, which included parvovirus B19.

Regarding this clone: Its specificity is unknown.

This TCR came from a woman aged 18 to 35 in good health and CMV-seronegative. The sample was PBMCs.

The CDR3: CASRAHGQGSGSYTF. The CDR3 DNA reads TGTGCCAGCAGAGCCCACGGACAGGGTTCTGGTAGCTACACCTTC. The rearrangement links TRBV27 to TRBJ1-2; the match to TRBD1 covers 8 bases. The CDR3 sequence is 15 residues long. Germline V lookup: CDR1 MNHEY, CDR2 SMNVEV (reference sequence). With 6 bases clipped from V and 9 bases from J, the junction kept 15 bases outside the gene matches.